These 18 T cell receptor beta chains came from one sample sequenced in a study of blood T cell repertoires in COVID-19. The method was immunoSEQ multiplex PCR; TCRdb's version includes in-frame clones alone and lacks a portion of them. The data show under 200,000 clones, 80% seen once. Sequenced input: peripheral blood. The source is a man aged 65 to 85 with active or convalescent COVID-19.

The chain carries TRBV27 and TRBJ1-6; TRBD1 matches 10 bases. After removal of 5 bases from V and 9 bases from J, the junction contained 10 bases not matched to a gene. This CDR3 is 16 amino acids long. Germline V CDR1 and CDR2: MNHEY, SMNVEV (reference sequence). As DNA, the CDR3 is TGTGCCAGCAGTCCGACAGGGGGCTTAGGGATTTCACCCCTCCACTTT. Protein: CASSPTGGLGISPLHF.

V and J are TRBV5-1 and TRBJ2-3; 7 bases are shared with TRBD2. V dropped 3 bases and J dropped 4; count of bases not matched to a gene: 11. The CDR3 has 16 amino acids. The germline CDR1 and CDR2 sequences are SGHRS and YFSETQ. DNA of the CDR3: TGCGCCAGCAGCTCCAATTTAGCGGGTAGTGCAGATACGCAGTATTTT. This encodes CASSSNLAGSADTQYF.

CDR3 sequence reads: CAWGRQGGPYEQYF. CDR3 sequence (DNA): TGTGCCTGGGGTCGACAGGGGGGACCCTACGAGCAGTACTTC. The chain links TRBV30 to TRBJ2-7; the match to TRBD1 covers 9 bases. Trimming cost V 5 bases and J 2 bases; bases outside gene matches: 7. The CDR3 consists of 14 residues. Germline assignment: CDR1 GTSNPN and CDR2 SVGIG (reference sequence).

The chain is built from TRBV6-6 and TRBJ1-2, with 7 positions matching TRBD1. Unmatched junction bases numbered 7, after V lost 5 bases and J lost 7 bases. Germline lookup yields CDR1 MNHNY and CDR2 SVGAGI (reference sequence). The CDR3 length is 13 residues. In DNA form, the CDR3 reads TGTGCCAGCAGTCCACCGCAGGGGGTTGGCTACACCTTC. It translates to CASSPPQGVGYTF.

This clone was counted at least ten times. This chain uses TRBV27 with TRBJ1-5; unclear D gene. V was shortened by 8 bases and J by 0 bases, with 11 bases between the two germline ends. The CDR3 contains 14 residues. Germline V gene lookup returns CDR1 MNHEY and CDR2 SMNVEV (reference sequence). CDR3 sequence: CASRWADSNQPQHF. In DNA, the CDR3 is TGTGCCAGCCGTTGGGCAGATAGCAATCAGCCCCAGCATTTT.

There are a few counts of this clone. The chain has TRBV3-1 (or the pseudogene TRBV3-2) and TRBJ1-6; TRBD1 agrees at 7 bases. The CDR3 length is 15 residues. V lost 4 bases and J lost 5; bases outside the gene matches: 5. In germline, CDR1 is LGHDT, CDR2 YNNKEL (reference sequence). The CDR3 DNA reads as TGTGCCAGCAGCCCCTTCACAGGGGATAATTCACCCCTCCACTTT. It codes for CASSPFTGDNSPLHF.

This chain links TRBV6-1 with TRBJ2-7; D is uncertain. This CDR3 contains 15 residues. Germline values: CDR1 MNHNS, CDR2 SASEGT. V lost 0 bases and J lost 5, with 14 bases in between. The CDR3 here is CASSEAPTWSDEQYF. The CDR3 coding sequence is TGTGCCAGCAGTGAAGCTCCCACCTGGTCAGACGAGCAGTACTTC.

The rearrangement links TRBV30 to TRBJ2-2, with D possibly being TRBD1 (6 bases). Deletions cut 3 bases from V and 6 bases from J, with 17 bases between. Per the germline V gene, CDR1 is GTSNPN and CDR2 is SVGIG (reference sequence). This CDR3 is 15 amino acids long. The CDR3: CAWSPRGFFAGELFF. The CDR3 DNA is TGTGCCTGGAGCCCCAGGGGTTTCTTCGCCGGGGAGCTGTTTTTT.

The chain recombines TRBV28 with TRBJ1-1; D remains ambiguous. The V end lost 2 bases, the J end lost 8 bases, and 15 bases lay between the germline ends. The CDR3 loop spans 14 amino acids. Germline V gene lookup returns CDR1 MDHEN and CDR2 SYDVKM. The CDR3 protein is CASSLKATVNEAFF. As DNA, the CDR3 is TGTGCCAGCAGTTTAAAAGCCACAGTCAACGAAGCTTTCTTT.

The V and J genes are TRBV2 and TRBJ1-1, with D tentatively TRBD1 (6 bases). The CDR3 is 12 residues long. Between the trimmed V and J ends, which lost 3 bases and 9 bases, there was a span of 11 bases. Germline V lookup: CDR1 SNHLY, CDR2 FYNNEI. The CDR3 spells CASSEGGQKAFF. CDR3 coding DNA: TGTGCCAGCAGTGAGGGGGGGCAGAAAGCTTTCTTT.

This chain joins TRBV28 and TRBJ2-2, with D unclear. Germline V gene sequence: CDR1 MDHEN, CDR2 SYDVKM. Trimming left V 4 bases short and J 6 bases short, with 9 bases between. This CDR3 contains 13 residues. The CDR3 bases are TGTGCCAGCAGTTCCCCTTCGGCCGGGGAGCTGTTTTTT. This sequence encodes CASSSPSAGELFF.

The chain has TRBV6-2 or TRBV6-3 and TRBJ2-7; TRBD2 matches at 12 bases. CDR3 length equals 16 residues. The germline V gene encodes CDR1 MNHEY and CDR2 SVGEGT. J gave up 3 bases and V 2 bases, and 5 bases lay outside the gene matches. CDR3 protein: CASSYLGLAGYYEQYF. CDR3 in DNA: TGTGCCAGCAGTTACCTGGGACTAGCGGGTTACTACGAGCAGTACTTC.

The CDR3 region is CASSPGGWDTQYF. DNA for the CDR3: TGTGCCAGCAGCCCGGGGGGGTGGGATACGCAGTATTTT. The chain combines TRBV7-2 with TRBJ2-3; 8 bases map to TRBD2. Per germline, CDR1 SGHTA and CDR2 FQGNSA. Losses at the gene ends were 5 bases for V and 6 bases for J; bases not matched to a gene: 4. The CDR3 spans 13 residues. Full variable domain (missing parts from reference TRBV7-2 and TRBJ2-3): GAGVSQSPSNKVTEKGKDVELRCDPISGHTALYWYRQSLGQGLEFLIYFQGNSAPDKSGLPSDRFSAERTGGSVSTLTIQRTQQEDSAVYLCASSPGGWDTQYFGPGTRLTVL.

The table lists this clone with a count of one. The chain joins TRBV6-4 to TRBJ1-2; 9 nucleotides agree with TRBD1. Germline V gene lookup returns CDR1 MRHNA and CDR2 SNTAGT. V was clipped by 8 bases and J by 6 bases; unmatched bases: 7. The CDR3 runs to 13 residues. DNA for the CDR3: TGTGCCAGCTCAACCGGGACAGGGAATGGCTACACCTTC. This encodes CASSTGTGNGYTF.

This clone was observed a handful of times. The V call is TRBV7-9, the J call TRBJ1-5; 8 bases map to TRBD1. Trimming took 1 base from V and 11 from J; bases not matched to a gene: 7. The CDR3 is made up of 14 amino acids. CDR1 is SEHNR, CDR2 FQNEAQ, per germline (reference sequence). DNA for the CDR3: TGTGCCAGCAGCTTAGGCAGGGGGCGAGGATCCCAGCATTTT. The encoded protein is CASSLGRGRGSQHF. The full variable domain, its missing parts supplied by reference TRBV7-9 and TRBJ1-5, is DTGVSQNPRHKITKRGQNVTFRCDPISEHNRLYWYRQTLGQGPEFLTYFQNEAQLEKSRLLSDRFSAERPKGSFSTLEIQRTEQGDSAMYLCASSLGRGRGSQHFGDGTRLSIL.

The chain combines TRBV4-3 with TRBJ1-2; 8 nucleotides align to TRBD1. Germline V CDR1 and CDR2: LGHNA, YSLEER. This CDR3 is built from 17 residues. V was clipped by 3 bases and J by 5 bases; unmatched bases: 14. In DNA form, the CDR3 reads TGCGCCAGCAGCCATCTCAATGCAGGGGGCGCGGAGTATGGCTACACCTTC. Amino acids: CASSHLNAGGAEYGYTF.

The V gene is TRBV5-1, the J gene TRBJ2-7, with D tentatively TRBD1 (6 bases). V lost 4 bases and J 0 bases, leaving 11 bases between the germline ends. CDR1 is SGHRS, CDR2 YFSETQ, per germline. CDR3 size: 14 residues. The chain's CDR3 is CASSHRDTSYEQYF. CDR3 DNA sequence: TGCGCCAGCAGCCATAGGGACACCTCCTACGAGCAGTACTTC.

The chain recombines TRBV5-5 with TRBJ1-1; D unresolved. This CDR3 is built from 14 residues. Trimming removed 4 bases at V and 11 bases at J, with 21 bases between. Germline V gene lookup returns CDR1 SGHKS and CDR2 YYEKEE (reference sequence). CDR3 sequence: CASSTHREILGAFF. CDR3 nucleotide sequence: TGTGCCAGCAGCACCCACCGGGAAATCCTAGGGGCTTTCTTT.